The T cell receptor beta chain under discussion was sequenced for a study of blood T cell repertoires in COVID-19. At the level of the study: T cells, B-cell-depleted T cells, or PBMCs provided the cDNA or gDNA that served as material.

V shed 1 base, J shed 4 bases, and the junction held 16 bases outside the gene matches. Germline loops: CDR1 GTSNPN, CDR2 SVGIG (reference sequence). The CDR3 is made up of 18 amino acids. Study processing details: Quantification of nucleated cells was approximated via reference gene primer amplification. Method: immunoSEQ multiplex PCR; TCRdb's copy keeps in-frame clones and lacks some. From that table come the V and J calls and clone size; the DNA was used to work out D and trimming. The sample holds about 120,000 clones, about 80% seen once. Input material: peripheral blood. J is TRBJ2-4 and V is TRBV30; 7 positions match TRBD1. This clonotype originated in a man aged 65 to 79 with active or convalescent COVID-19. The CDR3, as DNA: TGTGCCTGGAGTGGGGAGAGCCGGGACAGTTATTTTAAAAACATTCAGTACTTC. Its translation is CAWSGESRDSYFKNIQYF.